In this sample, the clone carrying this TCR beta chain turned up once. Its antigen is currently unknown. The CDR3 covers 15 residues. Germline V CDR1 and CDR2: LGHNA, YSLEER. V was pared by 4 bases and J by 0 bases, with 2 bases of the junction left unmatched. The sample belongs to a study of cytomegalovirus exposure and HLA in healthy donors. In the study overall: From HLA-typed donors, an early data release held approximately 85 million unique TCRs.

The primer mix had 60 Vbeta and 13 Jbeta primers. The method was immunoSEQ multiplex PCR; TCRdb's version includes in-frame clones alone and lacks a portion of them. The sample yields around 53,000 clones, about 73% seen once. Notes on the study in general: It was in a later analysis that TCR association rates were seen to vary by HLA locus, highest for DRB1 and lowest for HLA-C. Later analysis reportedly placed an Asian-associated ancestry cluster below the approximately 730-donor mean in N-insertions.

The TCR comes from a man aged 18 to 29 in good health and CMV-seronegative. The specimen sequenced was PBMCs. J is TRBJ1-5 and V is TRBV4-3; 8 positions agree with TRBD1. DNA of the CDR3: TGCGCCAGCAGCCTAGACAGGGGTAGCAATCAGCCCCAGCATTTT. Residues: CASSLDRGSNQPQHF.